This TCR beta chain was captured in a study of shared clonotypes between healthy human individuals. This CDR3 is 15 amino acids long. Trimming took 3 bases from V and 0 from J, leaving 8 bases between them. Germline lookup yields CDR1 KGHSH and CDR2 LQKENI. Measured with immunoSEQ multiplex PCR; TCRdb has only the in-frame clones, and not every one. The sample includes under 650,000 clones, almost 97% of them seen just once. The chain carries TRBV18 and TRBJ1-4; the D is unclear. The receptor's source is a woman aged 25-40 years in good health. The sequenced material came from naive CD4+ T cells sorted from blood. Indicated subset: CD45RA+ positively selected. CDR3: CASSPSHATNEKLFF. The CDR3 DNA follows: TGTGCCAGCTCACCTAGTCACGCAACTAATGAAAAACTGTTTTTT.